The clone carrying this T cell receptor beta chain was observed a single time. This CDR3 region has 18 residues. Trimming took off 0 bases at V and 4 bases at J, with 17 bases between the two ends. Germline V gene data show CDR1 as SGDLS and CDR2 as YYNGEE. The data belong to a study of cytomegalovirus exposure and HLA in healthy donors. The primer mix had 60 Vbeta and 13 Jbeta primers. TCRdb keeps only in-frame clones here, not all; method: immunoSEQ multiplex PCR. The sample has 200,000 to 250,000 clones; 65% to 80% are singletons. The sequencing sample was made of PBMCs. This chain joins TRBV9 and TRBJ2-6, with D perhaps matching TRBD2 (6 bases). This TCR was sampled from a man aged 50 to 60 in good health and CMV-seronegative. CDR3 nucleotides: TGTGCCAGCAGCGTAGGGAGGGAGACACCTTCGGGGGCCAACGTCCTGACTTTC. Protein sequence: CASSVGRETPSGANVLTF.